The 30 T cell receptor beta chains in this list originate from one sample, sequenced in a study of cytotoxic CD8 clonotypes in ibrutinib-treated CLL. Only in-frame clones appear in the TCRdb table, and some are missing; sequencing was by immunoSEQ multiplex PCR. The repertoire holds some 84,000 clones, about 86% seen once, with around 5% in the top ten. The sequenced sample was PBMCs, obtained before ibrutinib treatment. Receptors were obtained from a human donor with chronic lymphocytic leukemia.

This clone is categorized as medium-sized. V and J are TRBV7-9 and TRBJ2-2; D is ambiguous. Trimming stripped 3 bases from V and 1 base from J, with 15 bases between. From germline, CDR1 is SEHNR and CDR2 FQNEAQ (reference sequence). CDR3 length: 17 residues. In DNA form, the CDR3 reads TGTGCCAGCAGCTTTTACCGGACCAGACAGAACACCGGGGAGCTGTTTTTT. Encoded protein: CASSFYRTRQNTGELFF.

V and J are TRBV29-1 and TRBJ1-1; D is unresolved. The germline gives CDR1 SQVTM, CDR2 ANQGSEA. This CDR3 has 12 residues. V lost 3 bases, J lost 7 bases, and 12 bases lay in between. CDR3 nucleotide sequence: TGCAGCGTTGATGTGATGGTGGATGAAGCTTTCTTT. It is translated as CSVDVMVDEAFF.

The table lists this clone with a few counts. The rearrangement uses TRBV18 and TRBJ1-2; TRBD1 matches at 7 bases. The germline V gene has CDR1 KGHSH and CDR2 LQKENI. The CDR3 has 15 residues. The junction had 6 bases not matched to a gene; V was cut back by 3 bases and J by 2 bases. The CDR3 here is CASSPSGTENYGYTF. The DNA for the CDR3 is TGTGCCAGCTCACCGTCCGGGACAGAGAACTATGGCTACACCTTC. Looking up the rest from reference TRBV18 and TRBJ1-2 gives the full variable domain: NAGVMQNPRHLVRRRGQEARLRCSPMKGHSHVYWYRQLPEEGLKFMVYLQKENIIDESGMPKERFSAEFPKEGPSILRIQQVVRGDSAAYFCASSPSGTENYGYTFGSGTRLTVV.

Here the CDR3 reads CASSLTGTVNEQFF. As DNA, the CDR3 is TGTGCCAGCAGCTTAACCGGAACAGTCAATGAGCAGTTCTTC. The genes are TRBV7-3 and TRBJ2-1; D not resolved. Deletions cut 0 bases from V and 6 bases from J, with 9 bases between. Looked up from germline, CDR1 is SGHTA and CDR2 is FQGTGA. This CDR3 comprises 14 residues. The full variable domain, completed using reference TRBV7-3 and TRBJ2-1, is GAGVSQTPSNKVTEKGKYVELRCDPISGHTALYWYRQSLGQGPEFLIYFQGTGAADDSGLPNDRFFAVRPEGSVSTLKIQRTERGDSAVYLCASSLTGTVNEQFFGPGTRLTVL.

This clone is medium-sized by share. The chain links TRBV7-3 to TRBJ1-1; the D is unclear. V was clipped by 0 bases and J by 0 bases, with 2 bases between them. This CDR3 has 13 amino acids. The germline V gene has CDR1 SGHTA and CDR2 FQGTGA. The CDR3 nucleotides are TGTGCCAGCAGCTTAACAGTGAACACTGAAGCTTTCTTT. It yields the protein CASSLTVNTEAFF.

This clone was detected once. The chain carries TRBV7-6 and TRBJ1-1; 7 positions agree with TRBD1. CDR1 SGHVS and CDR2 FNYEAQ come from the germline V gene. V shed 0 bases, J shed 8 bases, and the junction held 3 bases outside the gene matches. The CDR3 is made up of 13 amino acids. Written as DNA, the CDR3 is TGTGCCAGCAGCTTAGCCTCGGACAGGGAAGCTTTCTTT. Encoded protein: CASSLASDREAFF. Complete variable domain (other parts from reference TRBV7-6 and TRBJ1-1): GAGVSQSPRYKVTKRGQDVALRCDPISGHVSLYWYRQALGQGPEFLTYFNYEAQQDKSGLPNDRFSAERPEGSISTLTIQRTEQRDSAMYRCASSLASDREAFFGQGTRLTVV.

CDR3 bases: TGTGCCAGCAGCTGGGGTGGGTCCCCCACTGAAGCTTTCTTT. Its translation is CASSWGGSPTEAFF. The chain employs TRBV7-2 and TRBJ1-1, with D hard to call. Per germline, CDR1 SGHTA and CDR2 FQGNSA. The length of the CDR3 is 14 residues. Trimming cost V 4 bases and J 4 bases, with 13 bases left between them.

A single count supports this clone. V and J are TRBV11-1 and TRBJ1-2, with D possibly matching TRBD1 (6 bases). From germline, CDR1 is SGHAT and CDR2 FQDESV (reference sequence). This CDR3 is built from 15 residues. The germline V and J ends were trimmed by 3 bases and 4 bases, with 15 bases remaining between them. CDR3 DNA: TGTGCCAGCAGCTTCGGGGGCGCGGGTATCTATGGCTACACCTTC. This sequence encodes CASSFGGAGIYGYTF.

The V gene is TRBV7-8, the J gene TRBJ1-4; possibly TRBD1 for D (5 bases). CDR3 length: 16 residues. Trimming took 1 base from V and 2 from J, leaving 11 bases between them. From germline, CDR1 is SGHVS and CDR2 FQNEAQ. The CDR3 here is CASSLDRGRTNEKLFF. The CDR3 coding sequence is TGTGCCAGCAGCTTAGATAGGGGCAGGACTAATGAAAAACTGTTTTTT.

The DNA for the CDR3 is TGTGCCAGTAGTGAGCCAGGGGGCAGAAATGGCTACACCTTC. Amino acid sequence: CASSEPGGRNGYTF. This sequence joins TRBV19 and TRBJ1-2, with TRBD1 matching over 8 bases. From germline, CDR1 is LNHDA and CDR2 SQIVND (reference sequence). This CDR3 spans 14 amino acids. V lost 5 bases to trimming and J lost 6 bases; unmatched junction nucleotides: 8.

V is TRBV7-2 and J is TRBJ2-1; no clear D. The V end was cut by 3 bases, the J end by 0 bases, with 9 bases between. The CDR3 has 15 residues. Germline loops: CDR1 SGHTA, CDR2 FQGNSA. For the CDR3, the DNA is TGTGCCAGCAGCTTGAGTCTAAGCTCCTACAATGAGCAGTTCTTC. It is translated as CASSLSLSSYNEQFF.

This chain links TRBV19 with TRBJ2-2, with D hard to call. V shed 7 bases and J shed 0 bases, with 6 bases lying between them. This CDR3 is built from 13 residues. Germline values: CDR1 LNHDA, CDR2 SQIVND (reference sequence). CDR3 in DNA: TGTGCCAGTACGCCAGCGAACACCGGGGAGCTGTTTTTT. The encoded protein is CASTPANTGELFF.

The CDR3 loop is CAWKASGSSYEQYF. The CDR3 nucleotides read TGTGCCTGGAAGGCTAGCGGGAGCTCCTACGAGCAGTACTTC. The V gene is TRBV30, the J gene TRBJ2-7, with 10 bases matching TRBD2. V was clipped by 4 bases and J by 0 bases; unmatched bases: 3. Germline values: CDR1 GTSNPN, CDR2 SVGIG (reference sequence). The CDR3 has 14 residues.

The chain joins TRBV27 to TRBJ2-1, with D hard to call. Per the germline V gene, CDR1 is MNHEY and CDR2 is SMNVEV (reference sequence). The CDR3 extends over 14 amino acids. Trimming removed 1 base from V and 8 bases from J, with 12 bases in between. CDR3 in DNA: TGTGCCAGCAGTTTATTGTCGGTAACGGATGAGCAGTTCTTC. As protein: CASSLLSVTDEQFF.

The chain couples TRBV6-1 to TRBJ1-2, with D perhaps matching TRBD1 (6 bases). The CDR3 length is 14 residues. Germline CDR1 MNHNS, CDR2 SASEGT. Trimming took 6 bases from V and 4 from J, leaving 15 bases between them. As DNA, the CDR3 is TGTGCCAGCAGAGGGGGGCCCGGTGCCTATGGCTACACCTTC. Amino acid sequence: CASRGGPGAYGYTF.

The genes are TRBV27 and TRBJ2-2; the D gene is possibly TRBD2 (6 bases). The CDR3 contains 15 residues. Germline CDR1 reads MNHEY; CDR2 reads SMNVEV (reference sequence). V lost 10 bases, J lost 5 bases, and 20 bases lay in between. CDR3 sequence reads: CATGGAERRTGELFF. Written as DNA, the CDR3 is TGTGCCACCGGGGGAGCGGAGAGGCGGACCGGGGAGCTGTTTTTT.

The V gene is TRBV11-3, the J gene TRBJ2-6; D not resolved. The CDR3 contains 16 residues. Germline CDR1 is SGHNT and CDR2 is YENEEA. The V gene lost 4 bases and the J gene lost 1 base, with 11 bases spanning the gap. Written as DNA, the CDR3 is TGTGCCAGCAGCTCGAATCCGGGTTCTGGGGCCAACGTCCTGACTTTC. Its translation is CASSSNPGSGANVLTF. The entire variable domain, with the rest obtained from reference TRBV11-3 and TRBJ2-6, is as follows: EAGVVQSPRYKIIEKKQPVAFWCNPISGHNTLYWYLQNLGQGPELLIRYENEEAVDDSQLPKDRFSAERLKGVDSTLKIQPAELGDSAVYLCASSSNPGSGANVLTFGAGSRLTVL.

The gene calls are TRBV4-1 and TRBJ2-1; 7 bases fit TRBD2. CDR1 is MGHRA and CDR2 is YSYEKL in the germline V gene. With 0 bases clipped from V and 15 bases from J, the junction kept 17 bases outside the gene matches. The CDR3 sequence is 16 residues long. The CDR3 region is CASSQEGGLGLPAPFF. CDR3 nucleotide sequence: TGCGCCAGCAGCCAAGAGGGAGGACTAGGCCTCCCCGCCCCGTTCTTC.

V gene TRBV7-6 combines with J gene TRBJ1-3, with D tentatively TRBD1 (5 bases). Germline CDR1 reads SGHVS; CDR2 reads FNYEAQ. There are 19 residues in the CDR3. V gave up 3 bases and J gave up 0 bases, with 21 bases separating them. The DNA for the CDR3 is TGTGCCAGCAGCTTTACTTTACCCGGGACCGGCCACTCTGGAAACACCATATATTTT. It codes for CASSFTLPGTGHSGNTIYF. The variable domain in full, completed from reference TRBV7-6 and TRBJ1-3, reads GAGVSQSPRYKVTKRGQDVALRCDPISGHVSLYWYRQALGQGPEFLTYFNYEAQQDKSGLPNDRFSAERPEGSISTLTIQRTEQRDSAMYRCASSFTLPGTGHSGNTIYFGEGSWLTVV.

The chain joins TRBV27 to TRBJ1-1; TRBD1 matches at 8 bases. Germline V gives CDR1 MNHEY, CDR2 SMNVEV (reference sequence). With 5 bases clipped from V and 2 bases from J, the junction kept 10 bases outside the gene matches. This CDR3 comprises 16 residues. As DNA, the CDR3 is TGTGCCAGCAGTCACGGACAGGGAAAATCAAACACTGAAGCTTTCTTT. Protein sequence: CASSHGQGKSNTEAFF.

Note on this clone: The sample holds other DNA sequences that translate to the same CDR3. The J gene is TRBJ1-1, the V gene TRBV7-2; D is unresolved. This CDR3 is built from 14 residues. Germline V gives CDR1 SGHTA, CDR2 FQGNSA. Trimming shortened V by 0 bases and J by 0 bases, and 5 bases separated the two germline ends. In DNA form, the CDR3 reads TGTGCCAGCAGCTTAGCGCGACTGAACACTGAAGCTTTCTTT. The encoded protein is CASSLARLNTEAFF.

The CDR3 protein is CASSPEHLGNSGANVLTF. The CDR3 DNA sequence: TGTGCCAGCTCACCAGAGCATCTCGGCAACTCTGGGGCCAACGTCCTGACTTTC. The chain combines TRBV18 with TRBJ2-6; no clear D. The CDR3 is 18 amino acids. V was cut by 2 bases and J by 0 bases, with 14 bases left in between. CDR1 is KGHSH, CDR2 LQKENI, per germline.

The rearrangement uses TRBV29-1 and TRBJ2-2; D may be TRBD2 (5 bases). This CDR3 region has 15 residues. Germline V CDR1 and CDR2: SQVTM, ANQGSEA. Trimming left V 4 bases short and J 0 bases short, with 12 bases between. The CDR3 spells CSVVAGQSNTGELFF. The DNA of the CDR3 is TGCAGCGTTGTTGCGGGTCAGTCGAACACCGGGGAGCTGTTTTTT.

V is TRBV7-9 and J is TRBJ2-2, with 11 bases lining up with TRBD2. CDR1 SEHNR and CDR2 FQNEAQ come from the germline V gene (reference sequence). J was trimmed by 3 bases and V by 5 bases; bases with no gene match: 8. The CDR3 is made up of 17 amino acids. CDR3 sequence: CASSPLAGGPDTGELFF. CDR3 nucleotides: TGTGCCAGCAGCCCTCTAGCGGGAGGCCCCGACACCGGGGAGCTGTTTTTT.

The rearrangement uses TRBV5-4 and TRBJ1-1; no clear D gene. V lost 1 base to trimming and J lost 3 bases, with 10 bases between them. The germline gives CDR1 SGHNT, CDR2 YYREEE (reference sequence). This CDR3 region has 14 residues. The CDR3 here is CASSLQGLYTEAFF. The CDR3, as DNA: TGTGCCAGCAGCTTGCAAGGGTTGTACACTGAAGCTTTCTTT.

This rearrangement joins TRBV16 to TRBJ2-2, with a possible D match to TRBD2 (5 bases). This CDR3 comprises 17 residues. V was clipped by 1 base and J by 0 bases, with 12 bases between them. The germline gives CDR1 KGHSY, CDR2 FQNENV. CDR3 in DNA: TGTGCCAGCAGCCAATTGTTGACGGGAACGAACACCGGGGAGCTGTTTTTT. This encodes CASSQLLTGTNTGELFF.

This clone was seen a single time. DNA for the CDR3: TGTGCCAGCAGCCCCCCGGGACTAGCGGGAGGGCTGAGTGAGCAGTTCTTC. It yields the protein CASSPPGLAGGLSEQFF. This rearrangement joins TRBV11-3 to TRBJ2-1; 16 nucleotides agree with TRBD2. Germline V lookup: CDR1 SGHNT, CDR2 YENEEA. V was clipped by 5 bases and J by 9 bases; unmatched bases: 10. The CDR3 runs to 17 residues.

The V gene is TRBV7-3, the J gene TRBJ2-1, with 9 bases that match TRBD1. With 4 bases clipped from V and 10 bases from J, the junction kept 14 bases outside the gene matches. The germline gives CDR1 SGHTA, CDR2 FQGTGA. This CDR3 is built from 16 residues. CDR3 sequence: CASSSETGTGKREQFF. The CDR3 DNA is TGTGCCAGCAGCTCTGAGACCGGGACAGGGAAGAGGGAGCAGTTCTTC. The full variable domain, in which reference TRBV7-3 and TRBJ2-1 provide the parts outside the CDR3, is GAGVSQTPSNKVTEKGKYVELRCDPISGHTALYWYRQSLGQGPEFLIYFQGTGAADDSGLPNDRFFAVRPEGSVSTLKIQRTERGDSAVYLCASSSETGTGKREQFFGPGTRLTVL.

This clone was detected only a few times. J is TRBJ2-7 and V is TRBV28; tentatively, D is TRBD1 or TRBD2 (6 bases each). Germline assignment: CDR1 MDHEN and CDR2 SYDVKM. Between the trimmed V and J ends, which lost 6 bases and 3 bases, there was a span of 18 bases. The CDR3 extends over 15 amino acids. CDR3 loop: CASSPGGTTVYEQYF. Here the CDR3 DNA reads TGTGCCAGCAGCCCAGGAGGGACAACCGTCTACGAGCAGTACTTC.

The rearrangement joins TRBV2 to TRBJ2-1; a possible D gene is TRBD2 (6 bases). Trimming shortened V by 7 bases and J by 4 bases, and 17 bases separated the two germline ends. The germline CDR1 and CDR2 sequences are SNHLY and FYNNEI. CDR3 length: 15 residues. CDR3 amino acids: CASTSREVVYNEQFF. CDR3 in DNA: TGTGCCAGCACCTCCAGGGAGGTAGTTTACAATGAGCAGTTCTTC.